The 28 T cell receptor beta chains below come from one sample, sequenced in a study of T cell repertoires in cytomegalovirus infection. Their target antigens are unknown. TCRdb re-called the reads with MiXCR, one entry per CDR3 protein. This sample has some 800,000 distinct CDR3 sequences; just under 30% occur once, and the top ten carry roughly 13%. The sequencing here drew on cultured CD8+ T cells from PBMCs, taken from culture after CMV antigen stimulation. The receptors stem from a human donor in good health (CMV status not recorded). Some clones in this sample may be carry-over from other donors' samples.

This clonotype was seen a handful of times. This chain links TRBV7-9 with TRBJ2-7, with D perhaps matching TRBD2 (5 bases). Trimming pared 4 bases from V and 0 bases from J, leaving 10 bases between. CDR3 length equals 14 residues. Germline CDR1 is SEHNR and CDR2 is FQNEAQ (reference sequence). CDR3 DNA: TGTGCCAGCAGCTCGGACTGGCCCTCCTACGAGCAGTACGTC. It encodes CASSSDWPSYEQYV.

A few counts support this clonotype. The chain has TRBV5-8 and TRBJ1-2; the match to TRBD1 covers 8 bases. The CDR3 has 20 residues. Unmatched junction bases numbered 20, after V lost 1 base and J lost 3 bases. The germline V gene has CDR1 SGHTS and CDR2 YDEGEE. The CDR3 reads CASSLPFVSYDPTGDYGYTF. DNA for the CDR3: TGTGCCAGCAGCTTGCCATTTGTGAGCTACGACCCGACAGGGGACTATGGCTACACCTTC. The entire variable domain, with the rest obtained from reference TRBV5-8 and TRBJ1-2, is as follows: EAGVTQSPTHLIKTRGQQATLRCSPISGHTSVYWYQQALGLGLQFLLWYDEGEERNRGNFPPRFSGRQFPNYSSELNVNALELEDSALYLCASSLPFVSYDPTGDYGYTFGSGTRLTVV.

In its sample, this clonotype was seen once. J is TRBJ2-5 and V is TRBV5-1; D unresolved. Germline CDR1 reads SGHRS; CDR2 reads YFSETQ. The CDR3 covers 13 residues. Between the trimmed V and J ends, which lost 1 base and 5 bases, there was a span of 9 bases. The CDR3: CASSLFAFETQYF. For the CDR3, the DNA is TGCGCCAGCAGCTTGTTCGCCTTCGAGACCCAGTACTTC.

The V and J genes are TRBV6-2 or TRBV6-3 and TRBJ1-5; maybe TRBD1 (5 bases). Trimming pared 6 bases from V and 3 bases from J, leaving 15 bases between. The germline gives CDR1 MNHEY, CDR2 SVGEGT. The CDR3 extends over 15 amino acids. CDR3 protein: CASRDVTGDNQPQHF. CDR3 coding DNA: TGTGCCAGCAGGGACGTAACAGGTGACAATCAGCCCCAGCATTTT.

This sequence joins TRBV2 and TRBJ1-2, with D possibly TRBD1 on 5 matching bases. The ends were cut back, 3 bases at V and 5 bases at J, with 13 bases in the middle. CDR3 length: 14 amino acids. Per the germline V gene, CDR1 is SNHLY and CDR2 is FYNNEI. Written as DNA, the CDR3 is TGTGCCAGCAGTGATCAGGGCGCTTATTATGGCTACACCTTC. Encoded protein: CASSDQGAYYGYTF.

CDR3 sequence reads: CASSKDRPTDTQYF. The DNA of the CDR3 is TGTGCCAGCAGCAAGGACAGACCCACAGATACGCAGTATTTT. V is TRBV7-9 and J is TRBJ2-3; possible D gene TRBD1, 6 bases. CDR1 and CDR2 from the germline V gene are SEHNR and FQNEAQ (reference sequence). The CDR3 has 14 amino acids. Trimming cost V 5 bases and J 2 bases, with 11 bases left between them.

There are a few counts of this clonotype. The gene calls are TRBV6-2 or TRBV6-3 and TRBJ2-6; D is undetermined. CDR3 length equals 15 residues. The V end lost 2 bases, the J end lost 4 bases, and 9 bases lay between the germline ends. CDR1 is MNHEY, CDR2 SVGEGT, per germline. CDR3 amino acids: CASSYDPGGANVLTF. In DNA, the CDR3 is TGTGCCAGCAGTTACGACCCCGGCGGGGCCAACGTCCTGACTTTC.

This clonotype came up a few times. V gene TRBV6-5 combines with J gene TRBJ1-2, with D perhaps matching TRBD1 (6 bases). From germline, CDR1 is MNHEY and CDR2 SVGAGI. The CDR3 is made up of 17 amino acids. With 0 bases removed from V and 2 bases from J, the gap between germline ends came to 16 bases. The CDR3 coding sequence is TGTGCCAGCAGTTACTCGGTTTATAGGGGGACAAACTATGGCTACACCTTC. Amino acid sequence: CASSYSVYRGTNYGYTF.

The table lists this clonotype with a few counts. V is TRBV27 and J is TRBJ2-1, with 8 nucleotides matching TRBD2. The CDR3 length is 16 residues. Trimming took 0 bases from V and 7 from J; bases not matched to a gene: 8. CDR1 and CDR2 from the germline V gene are MNHEY and SMNVEV (reference sequence). CDR3 loop: CASSLSAGEEGNEQFF. In nucleotides, the CDR3 is TGTGCCAGCAGTTTATCAGCGGGGGAAGAAGGAAATGAGCAGTTCTTC.

Only a few counts were recorded for this clonotype. J is TRBJ1-1 and V is TRBV7-9; D call uncertain. The CDR3 length is 13 residues. The ends were cut back, 8 bases at V and 1 base at J, with 11 bases in the middle. Per germline, CDR1 SEHNR and CDR2 FQNEAQ (reference sequence). CDR3: CASSPIWNTEAFF. The CDR3 bases are TGTGCCAGCTCCCCGATCTGGAACACTGAAGCTTTCTTT.

This chain joins TRBV29-1 and TRBJ2-7, with 7 positions matching TRBD1. CDR3 size: 13 residues. Germline V gives CDR1 SQVTM, CDR2 ANQGSEA. Trimming removed 5 bases from V and 1 base from J; junction bases left unmatched: 5. The CDR3 DNA sequence: TGCAGCGTTCCTGGACAGGCATCCTACGAGCAGTACTTC. This encodes CSVPGQASYEQYF.

A few counts support this clonotype. The genes are TRBV10-3 and TRBJ1-1; a possible D gene is TRBD1 (5 bases). The germline V and J ends were trimmed by 5 bases and 2 bases, with 9 bases remaining between them. The CDR3 length is 13 residues. From germline, CDR1 is ENHRY and CDR2 SYGVKD. The CDR3 loop is CAISPGGNTEAFF. CDR3 coding DNA: TGTGCCATCAGTCCGGGGGGAAACACTGAAGCTTTCTTT.

The chain is built from TRBV18 and TRBJ1-1; D is possibly TRBD1 (6 bases). The CDR3 consists of 14 residues. The ends were cut back, 6 bases at V and 5 bases at J, with 16 bases in the middle. Germline CDR1 KGHSH, CDR2 LQKENI. Here the CDR3 reads CASSRGDGITEAFF. As DNA, the CDR3 is TGTGCCAGCTCGAGGGGGGACGGGATTACTGAAGCTTTCTTT. The full variable domain, with the rest looked up from reference TRBV18 and TRBJ1-1, is NAGVMQNPRHLVRRRGQEARLRCSPMKGHSHVYWYRQLPEEGLKFMVYLQKENIIDESGMPKERFSAEFPKEGPSILRIQQVVRGDSAAYFCASSRGDGITEAFFGQGTRLTVV.

The chain carries TRBV5-6 and TRBJ2-7; TRBD1 aligns across 11 bases. J gave up 5 bases and V 4 bases, and 5 bases lay outside the gene matches. Germline values: CDR1 SGHDT, CDR2 YYEEEE. CDR3 size: 14 residues. The CDR3 DNA reads TGTGCCAGCAGCGGGACAGGGGGAAAAGACGAGCAGTACGTC. This sequence encodes CASSGTGGKDEQYV.

This chain links TRBV6-5 with TRBJ1-1; D is ambiguous. Germline assignment: CDR1 MNHEY and CDR2 SVGAGI. Trimming left V 5 bases short and J 8 bases short, with 15 bases between. The CDR3 sequence is 13 residues long. The CDR3 protein is CASSTRPPEEAFF. CDR3 bases: TGTGCCAGCAGTACCAGACCCCCGGAGGAAGCTTTCTTT.

The chain joins TRBV27 to TRBJ1-2; a possible D gene is TRBD1 (6 bases). V lost 6 bases and J 4 bases, leaving 12 bases between the germline ends. The CDR3 is 13 amino acids. Germline lookup yields CDR1 MNHEY and CDR2 SMNVEV (reference sequence). The CDR3 protein is CASRGAGVYGYTF. Written as DNA, the CDR3 is TGTGCCAGCAGGGGGGCGGGGGTCTATGGCTACACCTTC.

This chain joins TRBV12-3 or TRBV12-4 and TRBJ2-2; 8 bases agree with TRBD2. Unmatched junction bases numbered 7, after V lost 3 bases and J lost 1 base. The CDR3 loop spans 17 amino acids. CDR3 nucleotides: TGTGCCAGCAGTTTTGTTGTGAGCGGGAGGAACACCGGGGAGCTGTTTTTT. This codes for CASSFVVSGRNTGELFF.

V usage is TRBV12-3 or TRBV12-4 and J usage is TRBJ2-1; D uncertain. The CDR3 spans 14 residues. Trimming shortened V by 4 bases and J by 8 bases, and 15 bases separated the two germline ends. The CDR3 DNA is TGTGCCAGCAGTTCGCCGGGCCCGTCGTATGAGCAGTTCTTC. Amino acid sequence: CASSSPGPSYEQFF.

The chain carries TRBV7-9 and TRBJ1-3; weak D call: TRBD1 (5 bases). In germline, CDR1 is SEHNR, CDR2 FQNEAQ (reference sequence). V was pared by 7 bases and J by 0 bases, with 10 bases between. The CDR3 is made up of 14 amino acids. The CDR3 loop reads CASMGQFSGNTIYF. The CDR3 DNA reads as TGTGCCAGCATGGGGCAGTTCTCTGGAAACACCATATATTTT.

This clonotype was observed a handful of times. This sequence joins TRBV5-4 and TRBJ1-1, with a tentative D call TRBD1 (6 bases). CDR1 SGHNT and CDR2 YYREEE come from the germline V gene (reference sequence). Trimming removed 7 bases at V and 6 bases at J, with 22 bases between. The CDR3 has 15 residues. The CDR3 loop is CASPAPLGAEAEAFF. CDR3 DNA: TGTGCCAGCCCCGCCCCGCTGGGGGCTGAGGCTGAAGCTTTCTTT.

In this sample, this clonotype turned up a few times. The V gene is TRBV27, the J gene TRBJ2-1; tentatively, D is TRBD2 (6 bases). The CDR3 contains 14 residues. V shed 7 bases and J shed 3 bases, with 13 bases lying between them. CDR1 is MNHEY and CDR2 is SMNVEV in the germline V gene (reference sequence). DNA of the CDR3: TGTGCCAGCACCCCCGGGGGTGACTACAATGAGCAGTTCTTC. Residues: CASTPGGDYNEQFF.

The gene calls are TRBV24-1 and TRBJ2-2, with 7 bases lining up with TRBD1. This CDR3 region has 16 residues. Trimming at V came to 2 bases and at J to 1 base, leaving 3 bases not matched to a gene. Germline V lookup: CDR1 KGHDR, CDR2 SFDVKD. CDR3 sequence reads: CATSDSTGKNTGELFF. CDR3 coding DNA: TGTGCCACCAGTGATTCGACAGGGAAGAACACCGGGGAGCTGTTTTTT.

This clonotype was observed a handful of times. The V gene is TRBV7-9, the J gene TRBJ1-2; unclear D gene. V gave up 3 bases and J gave up 3 bases, with 8 bases separating them. Germline lookup yields CDR1 SEHNR and CDR2 FQNEAQ (reference sequence). CDR3 length equals 13 residues. The CDR3 DNA reads TGTGCCAGCAGCTTCCAGTCTGACTATGGCTACACCTTC. Translated, it gives CASSFQSDYGYTF.

This clonotype was detected only a few times. This chain joins TRBV27 and TRBJ1-2; D call uncertain. CDR3 length equals 13 residues. Germline CDR1 and CDR2: MNHEY and SMNVEV (reference sequence). V was pared by 6 bases and J by 2 bases, with 10 bases between. This chain's CDR3 is CASRNQGNYGYTF. CDR3 nucleotide sequence: TGTGCCAGCAGGAACCAAGGGAACTATGGCTACACCTTC.

The rearrangement joins TRBV4-2 to TRBJ2-3, with D perhaps TRBD1 (6 bases). CDR3 length equals 15 residues. The V gene lost 1 base and the J gene lost 1 base, with 9 bases spanning the gap. CDR1 and CDR2 (germline): LGHNA, YNFKEQ. CDR3 sequence reads: CASSQAWTGTDTQYF. The DNA of the CDR3 is TGTGCCAGCAGCCAAGCGTGGACAGGCACAGATACGCAGTATTTT.

This rearrangement joins TRBV7-9 to TRBJ2-3; D might be TRBD2 (5 bases). The CDR3 loop spans 12 amino acids. Germline V gives CDR1 SEHNR, CDR2 FQNEAQ (reference sequence). Trimming removed 1 base from V and 11 bases from J, with 10 bases in between. CDR3 sequence: CASSLGPEGQYF. CDR3 in DNA: TGTGCCAGCAGCTTAGGACCAGAGGGGCAGTATTTT. Looking up the rest from reference TRBV7-9 and TRBJ2-3 gives the full variable domain: DTGVSQNPRHKITKRGQNVTFRCDPISEHNRLYWYRQTLGQGPEFLTYFQNEAQLEKSRLLSDRFSAERPKGSFSTLEIQRTEQGDSAMYLCASSLGPEGQYFGPGTRLTVL.

This chain's CDR3 is CATSGKTSNTEAFF. In DNA form, the CDR3 reads TGTGCCACCAGTGGGAAGACATCGAACACTGAAGCTTTCTTT. The chain employs TRBV24-1 and TRBJ1-1; D not certain. CDR1 and CDR2 (germline): KGHDR, SFDVKD. Trimming took off 5 bases at V and 1 base at J, with 10 bases between the two ends. This CDR3 is built from 14 residues.

The sample holds many counts of this clonotype. The chain recombines TRBV6-2 or TRBV6-3 with TRBJ2-1; D may match TRBD1 or TRBD2 (5 bases each). Trimming shortened V by 0 bases and J by 0 bases, and 9 bases separated the two germline ends. CDR3 length equals 16 residues. Germline CDR1 reads MNHEY; CDR2 reads SVGEGT. Here the CDR3 DNA reads TGTGCCAGCAGTTACTCGGGGGATAGCTCCTACAATGAGCAGTTCTTC. Residues: CASSYSGDSSYNEQFF.